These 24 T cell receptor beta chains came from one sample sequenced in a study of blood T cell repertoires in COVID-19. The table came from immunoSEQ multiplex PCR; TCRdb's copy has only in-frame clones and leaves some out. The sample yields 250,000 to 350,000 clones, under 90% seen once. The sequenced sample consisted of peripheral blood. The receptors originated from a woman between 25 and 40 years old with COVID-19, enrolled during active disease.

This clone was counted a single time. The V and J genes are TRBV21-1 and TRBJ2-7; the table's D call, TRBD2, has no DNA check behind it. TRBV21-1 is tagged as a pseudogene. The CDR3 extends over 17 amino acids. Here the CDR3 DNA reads TGTGCCAGCAGCAAAGCGGGGGGGGCAGATCATTTCTACGAGCAGTACTTC. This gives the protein CASSKAGGADHFYEQYF.

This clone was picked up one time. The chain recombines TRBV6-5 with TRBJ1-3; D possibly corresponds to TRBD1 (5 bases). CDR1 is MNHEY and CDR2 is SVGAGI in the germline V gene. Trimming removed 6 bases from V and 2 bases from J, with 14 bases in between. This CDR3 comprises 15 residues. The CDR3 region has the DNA TGTGCCAGCAGAGCCACAGGTGCTACTGGAAACACCATATATTTT. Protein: CASRATGATGNTIYF.

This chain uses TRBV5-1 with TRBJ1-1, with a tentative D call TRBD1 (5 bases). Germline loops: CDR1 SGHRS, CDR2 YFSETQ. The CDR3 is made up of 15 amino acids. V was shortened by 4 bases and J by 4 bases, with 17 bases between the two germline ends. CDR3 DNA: TGCGCCAGCAGCCTCCAGGTTAATAGGGGCACTGAAGCTTTCTTT. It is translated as CASSLQVNRGTEAFF.

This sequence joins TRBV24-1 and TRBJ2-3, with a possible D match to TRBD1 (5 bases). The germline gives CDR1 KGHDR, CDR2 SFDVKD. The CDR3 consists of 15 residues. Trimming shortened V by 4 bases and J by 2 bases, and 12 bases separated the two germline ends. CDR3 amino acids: CATSESAGYTDTQYF. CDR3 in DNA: TGTGCCACCAGTGAAAGCGCAGGGTACACAGATACGCAGTATTTT.

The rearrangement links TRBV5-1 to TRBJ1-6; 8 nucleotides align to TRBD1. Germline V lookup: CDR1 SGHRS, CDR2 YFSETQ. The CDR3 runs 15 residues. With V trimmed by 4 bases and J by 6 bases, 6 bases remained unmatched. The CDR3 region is CASSLRTGRNSPLHF. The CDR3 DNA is TGCGCCAGCAGCCTCAGGACAGGGCGTAATTCACCCCTCCACTTT.

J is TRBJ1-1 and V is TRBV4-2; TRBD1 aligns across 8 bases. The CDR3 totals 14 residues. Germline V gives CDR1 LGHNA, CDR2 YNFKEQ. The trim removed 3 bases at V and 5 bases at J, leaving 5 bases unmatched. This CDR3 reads CASSQERQGTEAFF. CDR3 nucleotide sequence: TGTGCCAGCAGCCAGGAGAGACAGGGGACTGAAGCTTTCTTT.

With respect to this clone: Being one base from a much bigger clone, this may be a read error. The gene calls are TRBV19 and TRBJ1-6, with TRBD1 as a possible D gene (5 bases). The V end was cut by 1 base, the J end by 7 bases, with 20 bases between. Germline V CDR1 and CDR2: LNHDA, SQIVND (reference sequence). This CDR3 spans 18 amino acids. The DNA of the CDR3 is TGTGCCAGTAGTATAGGAGCAGGGTCCGGCGCTGGAAATTCACCCCTCCACTTT. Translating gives CASSIGAGSGAGNSPLHF.

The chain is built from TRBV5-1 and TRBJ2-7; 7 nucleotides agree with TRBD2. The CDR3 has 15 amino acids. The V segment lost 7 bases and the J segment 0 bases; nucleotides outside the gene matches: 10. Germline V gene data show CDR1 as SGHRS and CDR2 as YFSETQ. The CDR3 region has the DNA TGCGCCAGCCCGCAGGGAGGGGACGGCTCCTACGAGCAGTACTTC. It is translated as CASPQGGDGSYEQYF.

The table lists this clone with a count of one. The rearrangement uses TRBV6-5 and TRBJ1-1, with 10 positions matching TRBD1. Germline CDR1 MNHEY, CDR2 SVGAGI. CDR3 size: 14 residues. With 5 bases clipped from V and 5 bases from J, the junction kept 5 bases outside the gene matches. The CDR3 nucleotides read TGTGCCAGCAGTATCCGGACAGGGGGGACTGAAGCTTTCTTT. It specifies CASSIRTGGTEAFF.

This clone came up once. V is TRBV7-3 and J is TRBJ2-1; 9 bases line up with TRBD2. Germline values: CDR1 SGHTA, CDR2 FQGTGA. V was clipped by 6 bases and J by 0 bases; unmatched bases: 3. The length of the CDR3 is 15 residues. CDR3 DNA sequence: TGTGCCAGCAGGGATAGCGGGAGCTCCTACAATGAGCAGTTCTTC. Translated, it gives CASRDSGSSYNEQFF.

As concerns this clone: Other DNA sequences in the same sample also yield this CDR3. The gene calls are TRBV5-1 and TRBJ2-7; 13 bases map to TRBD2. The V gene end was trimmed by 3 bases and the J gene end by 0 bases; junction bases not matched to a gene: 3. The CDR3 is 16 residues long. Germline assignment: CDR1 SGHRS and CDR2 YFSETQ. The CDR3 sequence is CASSSGLAGSSYEQYF. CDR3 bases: TGCGCCAGCAGCTCGGGACTAGCGGGAAGCTCCTACGAGCAGTACTTC.

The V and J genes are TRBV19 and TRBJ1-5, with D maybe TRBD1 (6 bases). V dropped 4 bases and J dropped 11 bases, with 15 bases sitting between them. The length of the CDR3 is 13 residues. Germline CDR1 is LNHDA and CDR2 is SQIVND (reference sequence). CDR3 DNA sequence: TGTGCCAGTAGTAAAGGACAGTCCGGGGCCCAGCATTTT. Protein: CASSKGQSGAQHF.

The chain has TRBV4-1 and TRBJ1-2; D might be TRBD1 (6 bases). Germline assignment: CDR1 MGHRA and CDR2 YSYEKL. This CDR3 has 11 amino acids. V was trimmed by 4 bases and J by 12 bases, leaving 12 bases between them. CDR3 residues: CASSRLGGDTF. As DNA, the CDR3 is TGCGCCAGCAGCCGGTTAGGGGGGGACACCTTC.

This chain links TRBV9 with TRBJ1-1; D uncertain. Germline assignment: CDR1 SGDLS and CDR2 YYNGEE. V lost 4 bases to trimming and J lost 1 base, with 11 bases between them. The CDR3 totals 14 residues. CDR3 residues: CASSRLQTNTEAFF. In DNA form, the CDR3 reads TGTGCCAGCAGCCGTCTACAGACGAACACTGAAGCTTTCTTT.

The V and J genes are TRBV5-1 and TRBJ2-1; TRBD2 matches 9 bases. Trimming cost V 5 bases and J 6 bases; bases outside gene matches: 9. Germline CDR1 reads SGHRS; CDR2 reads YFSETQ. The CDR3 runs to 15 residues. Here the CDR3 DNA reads TGCGCCAGCAGTTACGAGCTAGCGGGACCCAATGAGCAGTTCTTC. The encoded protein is CASSYELAGPNEQFF.

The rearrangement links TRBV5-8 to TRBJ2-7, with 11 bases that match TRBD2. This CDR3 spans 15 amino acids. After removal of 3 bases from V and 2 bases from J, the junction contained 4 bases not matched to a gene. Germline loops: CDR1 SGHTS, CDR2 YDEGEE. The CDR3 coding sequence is TGTGCCAGCAGCTCCGGGACTAGCGGAGCCTACGAGCAGTACTTC. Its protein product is CASSSGTSGAYEQYF.

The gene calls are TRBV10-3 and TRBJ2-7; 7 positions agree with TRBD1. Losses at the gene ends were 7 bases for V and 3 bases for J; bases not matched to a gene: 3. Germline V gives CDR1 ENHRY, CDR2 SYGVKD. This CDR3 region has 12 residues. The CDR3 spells CAIMGDSYEQYF. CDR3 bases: TGTGCCATCATGGGGGACAGCTACGAGCAGTACTTC.

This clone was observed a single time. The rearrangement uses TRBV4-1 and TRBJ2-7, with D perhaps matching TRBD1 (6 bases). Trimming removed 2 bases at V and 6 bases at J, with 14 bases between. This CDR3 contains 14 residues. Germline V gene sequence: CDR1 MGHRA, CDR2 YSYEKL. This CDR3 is CASSQSWGRGEQYF. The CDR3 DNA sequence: TGCGCCAGCAGCCAAAGTTGGGGCAGGGGCGAGCAGTACTTC.

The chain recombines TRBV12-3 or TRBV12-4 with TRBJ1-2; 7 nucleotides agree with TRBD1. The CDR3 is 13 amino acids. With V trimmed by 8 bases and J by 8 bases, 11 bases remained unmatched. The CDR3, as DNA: TGTGCCAGCGCCCACCCCGACAGGGACGGCTACACCTTC. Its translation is CASAHPDRDGYTF.

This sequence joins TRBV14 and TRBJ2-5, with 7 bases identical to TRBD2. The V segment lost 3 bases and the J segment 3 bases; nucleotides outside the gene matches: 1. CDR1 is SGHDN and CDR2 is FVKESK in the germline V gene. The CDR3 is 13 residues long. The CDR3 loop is CASSHLAEETQYF. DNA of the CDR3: TGTGCCAGCAGCCACCTAGCGGAAGAGACCCAGTACTTC.

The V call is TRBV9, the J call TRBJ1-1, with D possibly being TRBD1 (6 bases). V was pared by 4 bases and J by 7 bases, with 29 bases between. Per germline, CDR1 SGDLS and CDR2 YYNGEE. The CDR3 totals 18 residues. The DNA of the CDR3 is TGTGCCAGCAGCTCGAGTAGGGAGAAACAGGGAGCCGCCTATGAAGCTTTCTTT. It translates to CASSSSREKQGAAYEAFF.

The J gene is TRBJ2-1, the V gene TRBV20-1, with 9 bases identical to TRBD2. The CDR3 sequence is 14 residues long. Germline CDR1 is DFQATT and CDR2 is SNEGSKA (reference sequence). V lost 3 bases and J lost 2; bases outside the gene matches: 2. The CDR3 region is CSASGGRAYNEQFF. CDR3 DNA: TGCAGTGCTAGTGGCGGGAGGGCCTACAATGAGCAGTTCTTC.

The CDR3 reads CASSFSQGYYGYTF. The CDR3 DNA reads as TGTGCCAGCAGCTTTTCACAGGGCTACTATGGCTACACCTTC. The V gene is TRBV11-2, the J gene TRBJ1-2; maybe TRBD1 (6 bases). There are 14 residues in the CDR3. V lost 3 bases, J lost 3 bases, and 11 bases lay in between. From germline, CDR1 is SGHAT and CDR2 FQNNGV. The full variable domain, with the rest looked up from reference TRBV11-2 and TRBJ1-2, is EAGVAQSPRYKIIEKRQSVAFWCNPISGHATLYWYQQILGQGPKLLIQFQNNGVVDDSQLPKDRFSAERLKGVDSTLKIQPAKLEDSAVYLCASSFSQGYYGYTFGSGTRLTVV.

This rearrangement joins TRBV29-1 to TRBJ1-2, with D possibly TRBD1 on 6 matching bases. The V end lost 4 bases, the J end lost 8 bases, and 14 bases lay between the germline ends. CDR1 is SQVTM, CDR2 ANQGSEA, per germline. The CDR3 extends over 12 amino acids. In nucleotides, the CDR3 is TGCAGCGTTGGGGGGGGCGTCTCGGGCTACACCTTC. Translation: CSVGGGVSGYTF.